This TCR beta chain is from a study of T cells in tumors after PD-1 blockade. Study details: Patients received pembrolizumab 200 mg every 3 weeks or cemiplimab 350 mg every 2 weeks. Some patients also took daily vismodegib 150 mg during anti-PD-1 treatment.

Input was about 550 ng to 6,004 ng of genomic DNA from tumor or blood. Germline CDR1 reads LNHDA; CDR2 reads SQIVND (reference sequence). V was clipped by 6 bases and J by 10 bases; unmatched bases: 12. The length of the CDR3 is 15 residues. This table comes from immunoSEQ multiplex PCR, and its TCRdb copy is limited to in-frame clones, with some not included. The sample includes 35,000 or so clones, more than 70% of them seen just once. Note on this clone: The antigen is undetermined.

Study results and limitations: Blood contained about 38% of the tumor's TCR clonotypes.

The sequences come from PBMCs, collected before anti-PD-1 treatment. The sequence was collected from a human donor with basal cell carcinoma. V usage is TRBV19 and J usage is TRBJ1-4, with TRBD1 matching 9 bases. The CDR3 reads CASSLLQGAIGKLFF. The DNA of the CDR3 is TGTGCCAGTAGCCTCCTACAGGGGGCTATAGGAAAACTGTTTTTT.